This T cell receptor beta chain was recorded in a study of OX40 agonist ivuxolimab in advanced cancers. Study-level background: Under the entry rules, prior anti-PD-1, anti-PD-L1 or anti-CTLA-4 therapy was allowed, and about 38% had some. The study's findings and limits: Part of the nonresponder group also had normalized T-cell clonal expansion that was low.

Details on this clone: The antigen is undetermined.

V shed 4 bases and J 5 bases; nucleotides not matched to a gene: 5. The length of the CDR3 is 15 residues. The germline V gene has CDR1 LGHNA and CDR2 YNFKEQ. TCRdb's copy holds only in-frame clones and misses some; the assay was immunoSEQ multiplex PCR. Here the sample spans about 90,000 clones, around 90% being singletons. The chain links TRBV4-2 to TRBJ2-2, with TRBD2 matching 9 bases. The sequences come from CD4+ or CD8+ T cells sorted from blood, collected in a trial of the OX40 agonist ivuxolimab. The sequence was obtained from an adult with an advanced solid tumor such as melanoma, head and neck, liver or kidney cancer. CDR3 in amino acids: CASSLSGSRTGELFF. CDR3 DNA sequence: TGTGCCAGCAGCCTTAGCGGGAGTAGGACCGGGGAGCTGTTTTTT.